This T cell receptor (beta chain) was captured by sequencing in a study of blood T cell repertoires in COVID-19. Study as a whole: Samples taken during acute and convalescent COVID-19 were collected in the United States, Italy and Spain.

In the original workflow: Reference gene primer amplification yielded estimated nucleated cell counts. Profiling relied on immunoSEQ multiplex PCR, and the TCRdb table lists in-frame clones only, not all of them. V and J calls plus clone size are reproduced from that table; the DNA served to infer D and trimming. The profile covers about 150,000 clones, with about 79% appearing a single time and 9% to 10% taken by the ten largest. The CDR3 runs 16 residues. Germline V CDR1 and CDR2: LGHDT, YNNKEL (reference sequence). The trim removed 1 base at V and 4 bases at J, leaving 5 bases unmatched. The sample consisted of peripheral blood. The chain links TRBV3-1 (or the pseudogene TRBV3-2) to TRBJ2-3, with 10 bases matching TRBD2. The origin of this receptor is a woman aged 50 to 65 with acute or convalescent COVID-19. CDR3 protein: CASSQATSGRADTQYF. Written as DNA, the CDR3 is TGTGCCAGCAGCCAAGCAACCAGCGGGAGGGCAGATACGCAGTATTTT.